These T cell receptor beta chains were read from a single sample in a study of glioma-infiltrating T cells. TCRdb passed the multiplex PCR reads through MiXCR, listing each CDR3 protein once. In the table there are around 190,000 distinct CDR3 sequences, around 40% of which are singletons. The material sequenced was glioma tissue, nonneoplastic brain tissue, or PBMCs (not recorded which). These receptor sequences come from a human donor with low-grade glioma or glioblastoma, undergoing nonglioma brain surgery, or in good health (not recorded which). Both conserved end residues are part of each CDR3. A D gene is named only where the DNA matches it firmly. The size entry is marked missing in some rows and otherwise reads once, few, many or a size class.

abundance	v_gene	j_gene	d_gene	CDR3aa	CDR3nt
few	TRBV28	TRBJ2-5	TRBD2	CARLAGTQETQYF	TGTGCCAGACTAGCGGGGACACAAGAGACCCAGTACTTC
many	TRBV15	TRBJ2-7	NA	CATSRDSASPYEQYF	TGTGCCACCAGCAGAGATTCTGCATCCCCCTACGAGCAGTACTTC
NA	TRBV19	TRBJ1-1	NA	CATLDPPNTEAFF	TGTGCCACCCTAGACCCCCCCAACACTGAAGCTTTCTTT
few	TRBV12-3/TRBV12-4	TRBJ2-1	NA	CASSILRDLDNEQFF	TGTGCCAGCAGTATTCTTAGGGACCTAGACAATGAGCAGTTCTTC
many	TRBV7-2	TRBJ2-3	NA	CASSLGPDTQYF	TGTGCCAGCAGCTTAGGTCCAGATACGCAGTATTTT
few	TRBV2	TRBJ2-7	TRBD1	CASSRTGEYEQYF	TGTGCCAGCAGTAGGACAGGGGAATACGAGCAGTACTTC
few	TRBV28	TRBJ2-7	NA	CASSLGGSRTYEQYF	TGTGCCAGCAGTTTAGGGGGAAGTCGGACCTACGAGCAGTACTTC
NA	TRBV20-1	TRBJ1-1	NA	CSASNRVGKAFF	TGCAGTGCTAGTAACAGGGTGGGAAAAGCTTTCTTT
many	TRBV12-3/TRBV12-4	TRBJ1-5	NA	CASRGQIWGQPQHF	TGTGCCAGCAGAGGACAGATTTGGGGGCAGCCCCAGCATTTT
NA	TRBV20-1	TRBJ2-7	TRBD2	CSSRGTSGSHEQYF	TGCAGTTCCAGGGGGACTAGCGGGAGCCACGAGCAGTACTTC
once	TRBV5-4	TRBJ2-7	TRBD2	CASSSPTSGSIHF	TGTGCCAGCAGCTCCCCTACTAGCGGGAGTATCCACTTC
few	TRBV5-1	TRBJ1-2	NA	CASSLGFGYGYTF	TGCGCCAGCAGCTTGGGGTTCGGCTATGGCTACACCTTC
NA	TRBV3-1	TRBJ2-7	TRBD2	CASSNQTSGAGYEQYF	TGTGCCAGCAGTAACCAGACTAGCGGGGCCGGATACGAGCAGTACTTC
NA	TRBV5-1	TRBJ2-7	NA	CASSLTGLPYEQYF	TGCGCCAGCAGCTTGACGGGGCTTCCCTACGAGCAGTACTTC
many	TRBV20-1	TRBJ1-2	TRBD1	CSASRLGGGYTF	TGCAGTGCTAGTCGTTTAGGGGGCGGCTACACCTTC
many	TRBV18	TRBJ2-1	NA	CASSPPGQAYNEQFF	TGTGCCAGCTCACCACCCGGACAAGCCTACAATGAGCAGTTCTTC
many	TRBV7-2	TRBJ2-1	NA	CASSFYNNEQFF	TGTGCCAGCAGCTTCTACAACAATGAGCAGTTCTTC
NA	TRBV3-1	TRBJ1-6	NA	CASSLQRTAPLHF	TGTGCCAGCAGTCTCCAAAGGACGGCACCCCTCCACTTT
NA	TRBV4-1	TRBJ1-5	NA	CASSQDRYSNQPQHF	TGCGCCAGCAGCCAAGACAGGTATAGCAATCAGCCCCAGCATTTT
many	TRBV2	TRBJ1-5	NA	CASSDRENQPQHF	TGTGCCAGCAGTGACAGGGAGAATCAGCCCCAGCATTTT
NA	TRBV12-3/TRBV12-4	TRBJ1-1	NA	CASSLSLWGTEAFF	TGTGCCAGCAGTTTATCGCTTTGGGGCACTGAAGCTTTCTTT
NA	TRBV19	TRBJ2-7	TRBD2	CASLMKSGSYEQYF	TGTGCCAGCCTCATGAAGAGCGGGAGCTACGAGCAGTACTTC
many	TRBV12-3/TRBV12-4	TRBJ2-1	NA	CASTKEVQANEQFF	TGTGCCAGCACGAAGGAGGTTCAGGCCAATGAGCAGTTCTTC
many	TRBV24-1	TRBJ1-2	NA	CATSDNRGYGYTF	TGTGCCACCAGTGATAACCGGGGCTATGGCTACACCTTC
many	TRBV28	TRBJ2-7	NA	CASSLSLAPYEQYF	TGTGCCAGCAGTTTATCACTGGCCCCATACGAGCAGTACTTC
few	TRBV19	TRBJ2-1	TRBD2	CASSIGSSGRGNEQFF	TGTGCCAGTAGTATAGGGTCTAGCGGGAGGGGCAATGAGCAGTTCTTC
NA	TRBV14	TRBJ2-3	NA	CASSPELEGTDTQYF	TGTGCCAGCAGCCCGGAGCTAGAGGGAACAGATACGCAGTATTTT
NA	TRBV30	TRBJ2-1	NA	CAWGNEQFF	TGTGCCTGGGGAAATGAGCAGTTCTTC
many	TRBV15	TRBJ2-7	NA	CATSRVVKFYEQYF	TGTGCCACCAGCAGAGTTGTGAAGTTTTACGAGCAGTACTTC
NA	TRBV5-1	TRBJ1-1	NA	CASSLEGGNTEAFF	TGCGCCAGCAGCCTGGAGGGCGGGAACACTGAAGCTTTCTTT
few	TRBV3-1	TRBJ2-1	NA	CASSQRGSSYNEQFF	TGTGCCAGCAGCCAAAGAGGTAGCTCCTACAATGAGCAGTTCTTC
many	TRBV27	TRBJ2-7	NA	CASSPGATYEQYF	TGTGCCAGCTCACCCGGCGCGACCTACGAGCAGTACTTC
many	TRBV12-3/TRBV12-4	TRBJ2-7	NA	CASGVNRAYEQYF	TGTGCCAGCGGCGTCAACAGAGCCTACGAGCAGTACTTC
many	TRBV7-8	TRBJ1-3	NA	CASSLGDSSGNTIYF	TGTGCCAGCAGCTTAGGCGACAGCTCTGGAAACACCATATATTTT
few	TRBV30	TRBJ1-1	NA	CAWTLGDTEAFF	TGTGCCTGGACCCTAGGAGACACTGAAGCTTTCTTT
NA	TRBV5-4	TRBJ1-1	NA	CASSLDSLSTEAFF	TGTGCCAGCAGCTTGGACAGCTTATCCACTGAAGCTTTCTTT
few	TRBV7-6	TRBJ2-1	TRBD2	CASSLYSGSSYNEQFF	TGTGCCAGCAGCTTGTATAGCGGGAGCTCCTACAATGAGCAGTTCTTC
many	TRBV20-1	TRBJ2-7	NA	CSASRDSGAYEQYF	TGCAGTGCTAGCCGGGACTCGGGGGCCTACGAGCAGTACTTC
many	TRBV15	TRBJ2-3	TRBD1	CATSREGRGLDTQYF	TGTGCCACCAGCAGAGAGGGCAGGGGGCTGGATACGCAGTATTTT
many	TRBV20-1	TRBJ2-3	NA	CSARDSKSTDTQYF	TGCAGTGCTAGAGATTCTAAGAGCACAGATACGCAGTATTTT
few	TRBV3-1	TRBJ2-5	TRBD1	CASSQGGQGETQYF	TGTGCCAGCAGCCAAGGTGGACAGGGAGAGACCCAGTACTTC
NA	TRBV7-8	TRBJ2-7	NA	CASSLDLHTEYEKYF	TGTGCCAGCAGCTTAGATTTGCACACTGAATACGAGAAGTACTTC
few	TRBV11-2	TRBJ1-6	TRBD1	CASSSRQGANSPLHF	TGTGCCAGCAGCTCAAGACAGGGGGCGAATTCACCCCTCCACTTT